This passage covers 13 T cell receptor beta chains from one sample sequenced in a study of control samples from healthy donors and cancer patients. Here immunoSEQ multiplex PCR was the method, and the copy in TCRdb shows in-frame clones only, minus some. The sample includes about 220,000 clones, 90% to 95% of them seen just once. Sequenced sample: blood. Source of these receptors: a man aged 50 or older in good health.

The chain recombines TRBV5-1 with TRBJ2-2; D may correspond to TRBD1 or TRBD2 (5 bases each). The CDR3 has 16 amino acids. Germline assignment: CDR1 SGHRS and CDR2 YFSETQ. Trimming removed 0 bases at V and 5 bases at J, with 14 bases between. This chain's CDR3 is CASSLGLGPRTGELFF. Written as DNA, the CDR3 is TGCGCCAGCAGCTTGGGTTTGGGACCAAGGACCGGGGAGCTGTTTTTT.

The chain links TRBV19 to TRBJ1-1; D gene uncertain. The germline V and J ends were trimmed by 10 bases and 4 bases, with 13 bases remaining between them. Germline V CDR1 and CDR2: LNHDA, SQIVND (reference sequence). The CDR3 has 12 amino acids. CDR3 DNA: TGTGCCACCACCTCGGGTCGCACTGAAGCTTTCTTT. Its protein product is CATTSGRTEAFF.

Only one count was recorded for this clone. The genes are TRBV1 and TRBJ2-3. TRBV1 is designated a pseudogene. The CDR3 runs to 11 residues. CDR3 nucleotide sequence: TGCACCAGCATGGGTCCAGATACGCAGTATTTT. It yields the protein CTSMGPDTQYF.

J is TRBJ1-1 and V is TRBV28, with TRBD1 matching 7 bases. The CDR3 loop spans 14 amino acids. Germline V gene data show CDR1 as MDHEN and CDR2 as SYDVKM. Trimming cost V 5 bases and J 5 bases; bases outside gene matches: 8. The CDR3 sequence is CASSPTQGLTEAFF. The CDR3 DNA is TGTGCCAGCAGTCCAACACAGGGGTTGACTGAAGCTTTCTTT.

This sequence joins TRBV15 and TRBJ1-1; possibly TRBD1 for D (6 bases). CDR1 is LNHNV, CDR2 YYDKDF, per germline (reference sequence). The V end was cut by 2 bases, the J end by 6 bases, with 7 bases between. The CDR3 has 12 amino acids. CDR3 loop: CATSRPGAEAFF. The CDR3 DNA reads TGTGCCACCAGCAGACCAGGGGCTGAAGCTTTCTTT. Supplemented by reference TRBV15 and TRBJ1-1, the full variable domain reads DAMVIQNPRYQVTQFGKPVTLSCSQTLNHNVMYWYQQKSSQAPKLLFHYYDKDFNNEADTPDNFQSRRPNTSFCFLDIRSPGLGDTAMYLCATSRPGAEAFFGQGTRLTVV.

The chain recombines TRBV7-8 with TRBJ1-1; D is perhaps TRBD1 (5 bases). Per germline, CDR1 SGHVS and CDR2 FQNEAQ. V gave up 4 bases and J gave up 0 bases, with 15 bases separating them. There are 16 residues in the CDR3. The CDR3 reads CASSSQGYQMNTEAFF. DNA for the CDR3: TGTGCCAGCAGCTCTCAGGGTTACCAAATGAACACTGAAGCTTTCTTT.

The gene calls are TRBV29-1 and TRBJ1-2, with D tentatively TRBD1 (5 bases). This CDR3 spans 13 amino acids. V was pared by 6 bases and J by 8 bases, with 19 bases between. The germline gives CDR1 SQVTM, CDR2 ANQGSEA. The CDR3 sequence is CSVVRTLGDGYTF. CDR3 DNA sequence: TGCAGCGTCGTTAGGACCCTCGGGGACGGCTACACCTTC.

J is TRBJ2-1 and V is TRBV28; 10 nucleotides line up with TRBD2. The CDR3 totals 15 residues. V lost 4 bases and J lost 7; bases outside the gene matches: 7. Germline CDR1 is MDHEN and CDR2 is SYDVKM. The CDR3 spells CASSSPSGGWNEQFF. The CDR3 nucleotides are TGTGCCAGCAGTTCTCCTAGCGGGGGATGGAATGAGCAGTTCTTC.

The chain uses TRBV6-1 and TRBJ1-4; D is unclear. CDR3 length equals 15 residues. Trimming shortened V by 1 base and J by 14 bases, and 20 bases separated the two germline ends. CDR1 MNHNS and CDR2 SASEGT come from the germline V gene. CDR3: CASSEGDSSGRPLFF. In nucleotides, the CDR3 is TGTGCCAGCAGTGAAGGAGACTCCTCGGGTCGACCCCTGTTTTTT.

The genes are TRBV6-6 and TRBJ1-2; 8 bases agree with TRBD1. This CDR3 is built from 16 residues. Germline CDR1 MNHNY, CDR2 SVGAGI (reference sequence). J gave up 3 bases and V 2 bases, and 8 bases lay outside the gene matches. The CDR3 spells CASSYGGTGAHYGYTF. CDR3 bases: TGTGCCAGCAGTTACGGAGGGACAGGAGCTCACTATGGCTACACCTTC.

V is TRBV28 and J is TRBJ1-2, with 7 bases matching TRBD1. There are 15 residues in the CDR3. Germline lookup yields CDR1 MDHEN and CDR2 SYDVKM. Trimming cost V 8 bases and J 0 bases; bases outside gene matches: 9. The CDR3 sequence: CASAKQGRANYGYTF. DNA of the CDR3: TGTGCCAGCGCGAAACAGGGGCGAGCTAACTATGGCTACACCTTC.

The chain joins TRBV5-1 to TRBJ2-1; 9 bases are shared with TRBD1. The CDR3 has 13 residues. Germline V CDR1 and CDR2: SGHRS, YFSETQ. Germline trimming cut 4 bases from V and 16 bases from J; bases unmatched to any gene: 12. CDR3 DNA: TGCGCCAGCAGCCCCCTACCTGAGGACAGGGGATTCTTC. This translates into CASSPLPEDRGFF.

As DNA, the CDR3 is TGTGCCAGCTCGGAAGTATCCCACCTAGCGGGGATCTCTGGGGCCAACGTCCTGACTTTC. Protein sequence: CASSEVSHLAGISGANVLTF. This sequence joins TRBV18 and TRBJ2-6, with 9 bases aligning to TRBD2. Germline CDR1 KGHSH, CDR2 LQKENI. The ends lost 6 bases at V and 0 bases at J; junction bases unmatched: 15. This CDR3 has 20 amino acids.